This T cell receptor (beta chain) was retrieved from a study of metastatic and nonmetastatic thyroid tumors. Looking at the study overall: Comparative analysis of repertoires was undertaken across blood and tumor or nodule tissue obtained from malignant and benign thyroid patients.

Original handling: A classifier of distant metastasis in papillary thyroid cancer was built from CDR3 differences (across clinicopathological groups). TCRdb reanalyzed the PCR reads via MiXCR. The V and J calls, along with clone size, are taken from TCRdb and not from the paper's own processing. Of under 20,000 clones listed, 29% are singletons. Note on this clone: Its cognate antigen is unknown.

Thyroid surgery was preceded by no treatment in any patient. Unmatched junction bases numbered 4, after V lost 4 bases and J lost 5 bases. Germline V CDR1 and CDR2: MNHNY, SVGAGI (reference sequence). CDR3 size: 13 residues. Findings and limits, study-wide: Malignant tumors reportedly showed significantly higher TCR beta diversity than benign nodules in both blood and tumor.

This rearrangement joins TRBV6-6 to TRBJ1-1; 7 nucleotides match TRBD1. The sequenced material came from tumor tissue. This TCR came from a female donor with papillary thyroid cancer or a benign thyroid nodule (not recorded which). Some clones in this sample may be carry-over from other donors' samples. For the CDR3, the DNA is TGTGCCAGCAGTTGGACAGGTCGGACTGAAGCTTTCTTT. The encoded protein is CASSWTGRTEAFF.